This T cell receptor (beta chain) was identified during a study of regulatory T cells in long-lasting Graves disease. This clonotype showed up just a few times. The authors built TCR beta libraries using iRepertoire HTBI primers and Arm-PCR of CDR3 regions. From the multiplex PCR reads, TCRdb called clonotypes with MiXCR, one entry per CDR3 protein. The sample shows hundreds of thousands of distinct CDR3 sequences, about 16% of them seen only once. Time point here: newly diagnosed GD, antithyroid drugs for less than 3 months. RNA isolated from PBMCs was used to make the TCR library. Trimming took off 3 bases at V and 2 bases at J, with 13 bases between the two ends. Per the germline V gene, CDR1 is DFQATT and CDR2 is SNEGSKA (reference sequence). The CDR3 runs to 14 residues. This sample also appeared in a second study, on T cells in Graves' hyperthyroidism and ophthalmopathy.

The material was peripheral blood mononuclear cells (PBMCs), obtained at new diagnosis, from a patient treated with antithyroid drugs. J is TRBJ1-1 and V is TRBV20-1; D not resolved. This clonotype was obtained from a woman aged 35-60 years with Graves disease. The CDR3 loop reads CSASQESINTEAFF. Here the CDR3 DNA reads TGCAGTGCTAGCCAAGAGAGTATTAACACTGAAGCTTTCTTT.